These 20 T cell receptor beta chains were all obtained from the same sample, sequenced in a study of T cells expressing NK-cell markers. No DNA is given; TCRdb re-called the 5' RACE reads and lists each CDR3 protein once. This repertoire includes about 180,000 distinct CDR3 sequences. The sample was blood T cells: a sorted CD56 or NKG2C T cell subset, CD4+ or CD8+ T cells, or bulk PBMC T cells (not recorded which). The receptor set was obtained from a man aged 18-69 years in good health.

The chain is built from TRBV15 and TRBJ2-5; the D call of TRBD2 rests on TCRdb alone, since no DNA is present to check it. The germline CDR1 and CDR2 sequences are LNHNV and YYDKDF (reference sequence). The length of the CDR3 is 13 residues. CDR3 in amino acids: CATSSTRWETQYF.

CDR3 protein: CASSLGPTQPQHF. V and J are TRBV4-1 and TRBJ1-5. The CDR3 length is 13 residues. CDR1 and CDR2 (germline): MGHRA, YSYEKL.

V gene TRBV15 combines with J gene TRBJ1-1; TCRdb lists TRBD1, though no DNA is available to test this call. The germline gives CDR1 LNHNV, CDR2 YYDKDF (reference sequence). CDR3 length: 13 amino acids. CDR3 amino acids: CATSRKGGTEAFF.

The chain employs TRBV5-6 and TRBJ2-7; TCRdb calls TRBD1, which cannot be checked without DNA. This CDR3 has 14 amino acids. Looked up from germline, CDR1 is SGHDT and CDR2 is YYEEEE. The CDR3 here is CASSFRQIPYEQYF. Full variable domain (remainder filled in from reference TRBV5-6 and TRBJ2-7): DAGVTQSPTHLIKTRGQQVTLRCSPKSGHDTVSWYQQALGQGPQFIFQYYEEEERQRGNFPDRFSGHQFPNYSSELNVNALLLGDSALYLCASSFRQIPYEQYFGPGTRLTVT.

The chain joins TRBV7-8 to TRBJ2-7; the TRBD1 assignment by TCRdb is unverifiable without DNA. CDR1 is SGHVS and CDR2 is FQNEAQ in the germline V gene. CDR3 length equals 17 residues. The CDR3 sequence is CASSRFPTGEISYEQYF.

The V and J genes are TRBV6-5 and TRBJ1-1. This CDR3 comprises 12 residues. The V gene's germline CDR1 is MNHEY and CDR2 SVGAGI. The CDR3 sequence: CASGEGNTEAFF.

V gene TRBV28 combines with J gene TRBJ1-6. Per the germline V gene, CDR1 is MDHEN and CDR2 is SYDVKM. This CDR3 is built from 15 residues. The CDR3 loop is CASSLTDRAFSPLHF.

This chain joins TRBV28 and TRBJ2-5; absent DNA, TCRdb's TRBD2 call cannot be checked. This CDR3 has 13 amino acids. Germline CDR1 MDHEN, CDR2 SYDVKM. The CDR3 here is CASSFSGGRTQYF. Complete variable domain (other parts from reference TRBV28 and TRBJ2-5): DVKVTQSSRYLVKRTGEKVFLECVQDMDHENMFWYRQDPGLGLRLIYFSYDVKMKEKGDIPEGYSVSREKKERFSLILESASTNQTSMYLCASSFSGGRTQYFGPGTRLLVL.

The rearrangement uses TRBV11-2 and TRBJ2-1. The CDR3 has 15 amino acids. Germline CDR1 is SGHAT and CDR2 is FQNNGV. The CDR3 spells CASSLVSSGLDEQFF.

The rearrangement joins TRBV5-6 to TRBJ2-7; the D gene TCRdb calls, TRBD1, cannot be checked with no DNA. Germline CDR1 reads SGHDT; CDR2 reads YYEEEE. This CDR3 is 15 amino acids long. This chain's CDR3 is CASSLDSDTDYEQYF.

The J gene is TRBJ2-1, the V gene TRBV19; lacking DNA, the TRBD1 call made by TCRdb goes unchecked. The germline V gene encodes CDR1 LNHDA and CDR2 SQIVND (reference sequence). The CDR3 loop spans 13 amino acids. The CDR3 spells CASRMPGMNEQFF.

The V and J genes are TRBV19 and TRBJ2-1; TCRdb returns TRBD1, unconfirmable since there is no DNA. Germline CDR1 and CDR2: LNHDA and SQIVND (reference sequence). The CDR3 consists of 14 residues. CDR3 sequence: CASSPYDRYNEQFF. Filled out from reference TRBV19 and TRBJ2-1, the complete variable domain reads DGGITQSPKYLFRKEGQNVTLSCEQNLNHDAMYWYRQDPGQGLRLIYYSQIVNDFQKGDIAEGYSVSREKKESFPLTVTSAQKNPTAFYLCASSPYDRYNEQFFGPGTRLTVL.

The chain employs TRBV6-5 and TRBJ2-1; TCRdb proposes TRBD1, but this gene call is untestable without DNA. Germline CDR1 and CDR2: MNHEY and SVGAGI. CDR3 length: 15 residues. This CDR3 reads CASSYFHPGRDEQFF.

This chain connects TRBV6-1 to TRBJ1-1; with no DNA, the TCRdb D assignment of TRBD1 cannot be verified. This CDR3 region has 15 residues. Per the germline V gene, CDR1 is MNHNS and CDR2 is SASEGT. CDR3 sequence: CASTTSPVGGPEAFF.

The chain recombines TRBV6-1 with TRBJ1-5. The CDR3 is 18 residues long. CDR1 and CDR2 from the germline V gene are MNHNS and SASEGT. The CDR3 reads CASNSADEIRISNQPQHF.

The chain combines TRBV7-9 with TRBJ2-5; TCRdb selects TRBD1, and the lack of DNA leaves this call unchecked. The CDR3 contains 16 residues. Germline CDR1 reads SEHNR; CDR2 reads FQNEAQ (reference sequence). The CDR3 sequence is CASSNPPGGTEETQYF.

The chain is built from TRBV20-1 and TRBJ2-4; the TRBD1 assignment by TCRdb is unverifiable without DNA. The germline gives CDR1 DFQATT, CDR2 SNEGSKA (reference sequence). The CDR3 is made up of 15 amino acids. CDR3 sequence: CSARDRQEAKNIQYF.

V usage is TRBV29-1 and J usage is TRBJ1-2; TCRdb returns TRBD1, unconfirmable since there is no DNA. Germline V CDR1 and CDR2: SQVTM, ANQGSEA. CDR3 length: 13 residues. CDR3 sequence: CSVAGQRNYGYTF.

The chain links TRBV15 to TRBJ1-3. This CDR3 has 15 amino acids. The germline V gene encodes CDR1 LNHNV and CDR2 YYDKDF (reference sequence). The CDR3 is CATSTGRASGNTIYF.

The chain combines TRBV2 with TRBJ1-2. Germline V gives CDR1 SNHLY, CDR2 FYNNEI. The CDR3 is 14 residues long. CDR3 sequence: CASSEALGNYGYTF.